Listed here are 5 T cell receptor beta chains from one sample, sequenced in a study of PD-1 blockade in classical Hodgkin lymphoma. Method: immunoSEQ multiplex PCR; TCRdb's copy keeps in-frame clones and lacks some. This repertoire shows 30,000 or so clones, 85% to 90% found once; its top ten account for approximately 0.43%. Time point given: cycle 4 day 1 (C4D1), after less than seven weeks of nivolumab. Each patient experienced a relapse that followed autologous stem cell transplantation, and brentuximab vedotin exposure varied. Thawed PBMCs yielded CD4+ T cells through magnetic negative selection. Sequences were derived from CD4+ T cells from blood, sampled before the fourth cycle of nivolumab. These TCRs come from a human donor with classical Hodgkin lymphoma.

The V call is TRBV6-1, the J call TRBJ2-1; no clear D gene. CDR3 size: 16 residues. From germline, CDR1 is MNHNS and CDR2 SASEGT. Between the trimmed V and J ends, which lost 1 base and 6 bases, there was a span of 16 bases. CDR3: CASSEVRPAKGNEQFF. CDR3 sequence (DNA): TGTGCCAGCAGTGAAGTTCGACCCGCCAAAGGCAATGAGCAGTTCTTC.

The CDR3 nucleotides read TGTGCCAGTAGCCAGGAGGCAGATACGCAGTATTTT. Its translation is CASSQEADTQYF. This chain uses TRBV19 with TRBJ2-3; a possible D gene is TRBD2 (5 bases). This CDR3 has 12 amino acids. V gave up 6 bases and J gave up 4 bases, with 8 bases separating them. The V gene's germline CDR1 is LNHDA and CDR2 SQIVND (reference sequence).

The V and J genes are TRBV19 and TRBJ2-3; perhaps TRBD2 as D (6 bases). V gave up 8 bases and J gave up 1 base, with 19 bases separating them. The germline gives CDR1 LNHDA, CDR2 SQIVND (reference sequence). The length of the CDR3 is 16 residues. CDR3 sequence: CASWDSPHSGTDTQYF. CDR3 DNA sequence: TGTGCCAGTTGGGACTCCCCACACTCGGGCACAGATACGCAGTATTTT.

The chain recombines TRBV5-8 with TRBJ2-3, with D unresolved. The CDR3 sequence is 9 residues long. Trimming removed 4 bases from V and 8 bases from J, with 2 bases in between. Germline CDR1 SGHTS, CDR2 YDEGEE. Written as DNA, the CDR3 is TGTGCCAGCAGCCGTACGCAGTATTTT. Protein product: CASSRTQYF.

The V call is TRBV2, the J call TRBJ2-1; D possibly corresponds to TRBD1 (6 bases). Per germline, CDR1 SNHLY and CDR2 FYNNEI. This CDR3 comprises 11 residues. V gave up 6 bases and J gave up 9 bases, with 9 bases separating them. The CDR3 region is CASRGASEQFF. In DNA, the CDR3 is TGTGCCAGCAGGGGGGCTTCTGAGCAGTTCTTC.